This T cell receptor beta chain was identified in a study of blood T cell repertoires in COVID-19 (TCRdb year 2020). General notes on the study: Collaborator samples came from the United States, Italy and Spain and covered acute and convalescent phases of COVID-19. The repertoires were released in a freely available public database intended as a resource for research on the immune response to SARS-CoV-2. The dataset comprised deeply sampled blood TCRbeta repertoires from subjects exposed to, actively infected with, or recovered from COVID-19. A de-identified subject ID, COVID-19 status, age in years and sex were almost always included in the sample metadata. The prospective study material was composed of cDNA or gDNA derived from T cells, B-cell-depleted T cells, or PBMCs. Samples were obtained from the ongoing ImmuneRACE study (first 160 participants) and from about 1,300 subjects provided by 6 global collaborators. Where available, HLA class I and class II types were obtained from metadata supplied by the sample provider rather than from assay-based typing.

Participants in the prospective study were aged about 18 to 90 years, lived in approximately 26 United States geographic areas, and enrolled through a virtual design. To assign participants to cohorts, the prospective study relied on clinical history that participants themselves reported in a screening survey and a study questionnaire. ImmuneRACE Cohort 3 recovered participants were defined by two consecutive negative NP/OP PCR tests, healthcare professional clearance, or symptom resolution. Each participant in the prospective study had whole blood, serum and a nasopharyngeal or oropharyngeal swab collected by mobile phlebotomists. Over a roughly 2-month period, participants in the prospective study had the option of providing additional blood draws and questionnaires. Before DNA extraction, blood samples from the prospective study were shipped at room temperature or frozen. TCRbeta CDR3 regions were amplified from genomic DNA using the immunoSEQ Assay, a bias-controlled multiplex PCR. As for the authors' bioinformatics: Within the assay, amplification of reference gene primers was used to estimate how many nucleated cells each sample contained. Sequence reads were collapsed and filtered to measure the absolute abundance of every unique TCRbeta CDR3 rearrangement. Productive Simpson clonality was computed per sample as the square root of Simpson's diversity index over productive rearrangements. TCRdb retrieved this table from immuneACCESS and kept in-frame rearrangements only. Not all clones are present; in checked studies, unresolved V genes account for under half, and no reason is known for the remainder. Clone size and the V and J calls come from that table; the DNA yielded D and trimming. The sample contains a few hundred thousand clones, roughly four fifths of them found a single time. The ten largest clones take up 5.1% of the sample.

Beyond this particular receptor, the publication reports: The amount of clinical and demographic metadata varied by source and participant and was provided uncurated.

To note about this clone: The target of this receptor is not known. Base-call qualities are not available, and no considerably larger clone is one nucleotide away.

The origin of this receptor is a woman aged 45-65 years who had recovered from COVID-19. The sample consisted of PBMCs or T cells enriched from blood (not recorded which).

For the CDR3, the sequence is CASSRTWGGTEAFF. The bases are TGTGCCAGCAGCAGGACTTGGGGGGGCACTGAAGCTTTCTTT. The rearranged chain carries TRBV7-2 and TRBJ1-1; the D region possibly corresponds to TRBD1 (5 bases align). CDR3 length: 14 amino acids, cysteine to phenylalanine. The sequence is cut down to CDR3 DNA, 42 bases in frame from base 1. Relative to germline, V is 5 bases shorter and J is 4 bases shorter, with 14 bases between their ends. Via the germline V gene, CDR1 is SGHTA and CDR2 FQGNSA. Extended through the reference TRBV7-2 and TRBJ1-1 proteins, this CDR3 yields the full variable domain: GAGVSQSPSNKVTEKGKDVELRCDPISGHTALYWYRQSLGQGLEFLIYFQGNSAPDKSGLPSDRFSAERTGGSVSTLTIQRTQQEDSAVYLCASSRTWGGTEAFFGQGTRLTVV.